Listed here are 25 T cell receptor beta chains from one sample, sequenced in a study of shared clonotypes between healthy human individuals. Sequencing used immunoSEQ multiplex PCR; TCRdb keeps in-frame clones, though not all of them. The profile shows 950,000 to 1,300,000 clones, 65% to 80% of them singletons. Sequencing input: memory CD4+ T cells sorted from blood. Subset of the sample: CD45RA-negative fraction. The receptor source for this set is a man younger than 35 in good health.

This clone occurred a few times. The rearrangement links TRBV5-6 to TRBJ2-7; 9 bases line up with TRBD1. Trimming at V came to 4 bases and at J to 5 bases, leaving 13 bases not matched to a gene. CDR3 length equals 16 residues. Germline CDR1 reads SGHDT; CDR2 reads YYEEEE. CDR3 DNA: TGTGCCAGCAGCGCTAACAGGGGGCGCGGTACCGACGAGCAGTACTTC. Translating it yields CASSANRGRGTDEQYF.

The rearrangement links TRBV4-1 to TRBJ2-3, with 8 nucleotides matching TRBD1. From germline, CDR1 is MGHRA and CDR2 YSYEKL. The CDR3 consists of 17 residues. V lost 4 bases to trimming and J lost 4 bases; unmatched junction nucleotides: 13. The CDR3 DNA sequence: TGCGCCAGCAGCCCAAGGCCGGACAGGGACAACGCAGATACGCAGTATTTT. As protein: CASSPRPDRDNADTQYF.

The CDR3 bases are TGCAGCGTTTCCCGGGGGATCTCGAACACTGAAGCTTTCTTT. This encodes CSVSRGISNTEAFF. The chain links TRBV29-1 to TRBJ1-1, with D perhaps TRBD1 (5 bases). The ends were cut back, 5 bases at V and 1 base at J, with 14 bases in the middle. Germline V lookup: CDR1 SQVTM, CDR2 ANQGSEA. The CDR3 runs 14 residues. The full variable domain, its missing parts supplied by reference TRBV29-1 and TRBJ1-1, is SAVISQKPSRDICQRGTSLTIQCQVDSQVTMMFWYRQQPGQSLTLIATANQGSEATYESGFVIDKFPISRPNLTFSTLTVSNMSPEDSSIYLCSVSRGISNTEAFFGQGTRLTVV.

The chain carries TRBV6-1 and TRBJ2-5; 10 bases fit TRBD1. The J segment lost 4 bases and the V segment lost 9 bases, leaving 8 bases of the junction unmatched. The CDR3 runs 14 residues. The V gene's germline CDR1 is MNHNS and CDR2 SASEGT. The CDR3 DNA follows: TGTGCCAGTGACAGGGGGCATTCGATAGAGACCCAGTACTTC. Translating it yields CASDRGHSIETQYF.

Concerning this clone itself: Other nucleotide sequences in the sample specify the same CDR3. The V and J genes are TRBV15 and TRBJ2-1; 11 positions match TRBD2. Germline assignment: CDR1 LNHNV and CDR2 YYDKDF (reference sequence). This CDR3 has 17 residues. The V gene end was trimmed by 1 base and the J gene end by 5 bases; junction bases not matched to a gene: 7. This chain's CDR3 is CATSRGRLAGSNNEQFF. CDR3 DNA sequence: TGTGCCACCAGCAGAGGGAGACTAGCGGGATCTAACAATGAGCAGTTCTTC.

The rearrangement joins TRBV28 to TRBJ2-7; 7 bases agree with TRBD2. Trimming removed 6 bases from V and 3 bases from J; junction bases left unmatched: 5. The germline gives CDR1 MDHEN, CDR2 SYDVKM. The CDR3 length is 13 residues. Here the CDR3 DNA reads TGTGCCAGCAGAACTAGCGTCGACTACGAGCAGTACTTC. Its protein product is CASRTSVDYEQYF. The variable domain in full, completed from reference TRBV28 and TRBJ2-7, reads DVKVTQSSRYLVKRTGEKVFLECVQDMDHENMFWYRQDPGLGLRLIYFSYDVKMKEKGDIPEGYSVSREKKERFSLILESASTNQTSMYLCASRTSVDYEQYFGPGTRLTVT.

The rearrangement joins TRBV13 to TRBJ1-6, with 8 positions matching TRBD1. The CDR3 covers 18 residues. Germline lookup yields CDR1 PRHDT and CDR2 FYEKMQ (reference sequence). Trimming took 4 bases from V and 2 from J; bases not matched to a gene: 10. CDR3 nucleotides: TGTGCCAGCAGCTCAACTCGACAGGGGAGGGCCTATAATTCACCCCTCCACTTT. This translates into CASSSTRQGRAYNSPLHF. Together with reference TRBV13 and TRBJ1-6, the CDR3 gives the full variable domain: AAGVIQSPRHLIKEKRETATLKCYPIPRHDTVYWYQQGPGQDPQFLISFYEKMQSDKGSIPDRFSAQQFSDYHSELNMSSLELGDSALYFCASSSTRQGRAYNSPLHFGNGTRLTVT.

This clone was picked up many times. The V and J genes are TRBV27 and TRBJ1-2; 8 bases are shared with TRBD1. Germline values: CDR1 MNHEY, CDR2 SMNVEV (reference sequence). The junction had 6 bases not matched to a gene; V was cut back by 7 bases and J by 5 bases. The CDR3 consists of 13 residues. The DNA for the CDR3 is TGTGCCAGCACTAAGGACAGGGAATATGGCTACACCTTC. This sequence encodes CASTKDREYGYTF.

The CDR3 DNA sequence: TGTGCCAGCAGGGCCGGACAGGGAGGAGGCTACACCTTC. As protein: CASRAGQGGGYTF. V usage is TRBV6-1 and J usage is TRBJ1-2, with TRBD1 identical over 8 bases. From germline, CDR1 is MNHNS and CDR2 SASEGT. This CDR3 spans 13 amino acids. Losses at the gene ends were 6 bases for V and 8 bases for J; bases not matched to a gene: 8.

CDR3 residues: CASSQEPGGGQPQHF. The CDR3 coding sequence is TGCGCCAGCAGCCAAGAGCCAGGTGGCGGTCAGCCCCAGCATTTT. V gene TRBV4-3 combines with J gene TRBJ1-5; D unresolved. Germline V gives CDR1 LGHNA, CDR2 YSLEER. The CDR3 contains 15 residues. V was pared by 0 bases and J by 6 bases, with 12 bases between.

V usage is TRBV7-8 and J usage is TRBJ1-1, with 7 bases identical to TRBD1. Germline CDR1 reads SGHVS; CDR2 reads FQNEAQ. The CDR3 has 16 residues. Losses at the gene ends were 2 bases for V and 1 base for J; bases not matched to a gene: 7. The CDR3 region has the DNA TGTGCCAGCAGCTTAAAACCGGACAGGACGAACACTGAAGCTTTCTTT. It translates to CASSLKPDRTNTEAFF.

The rearrangement joins TRBV27 to TRBJ2-5; TRBD2 matches 8 bases. The junction had 8 bases not matched to a gene; V was cut back by 3 bases and J by 5 bases. Germline CDR1 reads MNHEY; CDR2 reads SMNVEV (reference sequence). The CDR3 has 15 residues. The CDR3: CASSFRGRLAETQYF. For the CDR3, the DNA is TGTGCCAGCAGTTTTCGCGGCCGACTAGCGGAGACCCAGTACTTC.

This chain uses TRBV18 with TRBJ2-7; 9 nucleotides match TRBD1. V was pared by 4 bases and J by 6 bases, with 7 bases of the junction left unmatched. Germline assignment: CDR1 KGHSH and CDR2 LQKENI. This CDR3 region has 14 residues. The CDR3 sequence: CASSQTQGAGEQYF. The CDR3, as DNA: TGTGCCAGCTCACAGACACAGGGGGCTGGCGAGCAGTACTTC.

In this sample, this clone turned up a few times. The chain has TRBV9 and TRBJ2-6, with D perhaps TRBD2 (5 bases). The germline CDR1 and CDR2 sequences are SGDLS and YYNGEE. CDR3 length: 16 amino acids. V was pared by 2 bases and J by 0 bases, with 9 bases between. The CDR3 here is CASSVTSGSGANVLTF. The CDR3, as DNA: TGTGCCAGCAGCGTGACCAGCGGCTCTGGGGCCAACGTCCTGACTTTC.

The chain carries TRBV5-1 and TRBJ2-1; 9 nucleotides agree with TRBD1. The junction had 10 bases not matched to a gene; V was cut back by 4 bases and J by 8 bases. The CDR3 extends over 15 amino acids. Germline assignment: CDR1 SGHRS and CDR2 YFSETQ. The chain's CDR3 is CASSRGQGMGDEQFF. The CDR3 coding sequence is TGCGCCAGCAGCCGGGGACAGGGCATGGGCGATGAGCAGTTCTTC.

The chain links TRBV7-2 to TRBJ2-2, with TRBD2 matching 11 bases. V trimming: 2 bases; J trimming: 1 base; junction bases outside the gene matches: 6. Germline V gene sequence: CDR1 SGHTA, CDR2 FQGNSA. This CDR3 region has 18 residues. This CDR3 is CASSLLPSGRRNTGELFF. The CDR3 nucleotides are TGTGCCAGCAGCTTACTGCCTAGCGGGAGGAGGAACACCGGGGAGCTGTTTTTT.

V usage is TRBV11-3 and J usage is TRBJ2-1; no clear D gene. This CDR3 region has 13 residues. Germline V gene lookup returns CDR1 SGHNT and CDR2 YENEEA. V lost 3 bases, J lost 8 bases, and 11 bases lay in between. The CDR3 nucleotides are TGTGCCAGCAGCTTTACCGACTTCGATGAGCAGTTCTTC. Its protein product is CASSFTDFDEQFF.

V and J are TRBV5-1 and TRBJ2-7, with D perhaps matching TRBD1 (6 bases). Germline CDR1 SGHRS, CDR2 YFSETQ. V was cut by 1 base and J by 1 base, with 9 bases left in between. The CDR3 totals 14 residues. The CDR3 coding sequence is TGCGCCAGCAGCTTGACAGGACAGTCCTACGAGCAGTACTTC. Translated, it gives CASSLTGQSYEQYF.

The J gene is TRBJ2-1, the V gene TRBV7-2; 7 bases are shared with TRBD1. This CDR3 contains 16 residues. J lost 9 bases, V lost 2 bases, and 13 bases had no gene match. Germline values: CDR1 SGHTA, CDR2 FQGNSA. This CDR3 is CASSLSLARGNSEQFF. The DNA for the CDR3 is TGTGCCAGCAGCTTATCGTTGGCCAGGGGGAATAGTGAGCAGTTCTTC.

This chain uses TRBV28 with TRBJ1-5; 8 bases agree with TRBD1. The V segment lost 7 bases and the J segment 5 bases; nucleotides outside the gene matches: 4. Germline V gene lookup returns CDR1 MDHEN and CDR2 SYDVKM. This CDR3 spans 13 amino acids. CDR3 sequence (DNA): TGTGCCAGCATGCTACAGGGGGATCAGCCCCAGCATTTT. As protein: CASMLQGDQPQHF.

The chain combines TRBV27 with TRBJ1-2, with 11 bases that match TRBD1. V shed 5 bases, J shed 5 bases, and the junction held 10 bases outside the gene matches. From germline, CDR1 is MNHEY and CDR2 SMNVEV (reference sequence). The CDR3 spans 16 residues. CDR3 bases: TGTGCCAGCAGTCCTTATGGGACAGGGGGTGGTTATGGCTACACCTTC. Its translation is CASSPYGTGGGYGYTF.

CDR3 sequence: CATTRIAGTGELFF. Written as DNA, the CDR3 is TGTGCCACCACGAGGATAGCGGGCACCGGGGAGCTGTTTTTT. V and J are TRBV19 and TRBJ2-2, with 7 bases matching TRBD2. The CDR3 runs to 14 residues. V gave up 10 bases and J gave up 4 bases; unmatched junction bases: 9. Germline values: CDR1 LNHDA, CDR2 SQIVND (reference sequence).

The chain carries TRBV10-3 and TRBJ2-2; D is unclear. Trimming took off 3 bases at V and 6 bases at J, with 5 bases between the two ends. This CDR3 comprises 12 residues. CDR1 is ENHRY and CDR2 is SYGVKD in the germline V gene. CDR3 nucleotides: TGTGCCATCAGTGATGGAGCCGGGGAGCTGTTTTTT. Amino acid sequence: CAISDGAGELFF.

The V gene is TRBV7-9, the J gene TRBJ2-7; weak D call: TRBD1 (5 bases). Germline lookup yields CDR1 SEHNR and CDR2 FQNEAQ (reference sequence). The CDR3 sequence is 16 residues long. Trimming removed 1 base at V and 0 bases at J, with 13 bases between. CDR3 sequence: CASSLGWTQVSYEQYF. The CDR3 bases are TGTGCCAGCAGCTTAGGTTGGACACAGGTCTCCTACGAGCAGTACTTC.

The chain employs TRBV19 and TRBJ1-5, with D uncertain. Per germline, CDR1 LNHDA and CDR2 SQIVND (reference sequence). This CDR3 contains 14 residues. V lost 10 bases, J lost 1 base, and 14 bases lay in between. CDR3 in DNA: TGTGCCACCGAAAGGGTAGGGAGCAATCAGCCCCAGCATTTT. Its protein is CATERVGSNQPQHF. The whole variable domain, remainder taken from reference TRBV19 and TRBJ1-5, is DGGITQSPKYLFRKEGQNVTLSCEQNLNHDAMYWYRQDPGQGLRLIYYSQIVNDFQKGDIAEGYSVSREKKESFPLTVTSAQKNPTAFYLCATERVGSNQPQHFGDGTRLSIL.